The 26 T cell receptor beta chains below all came from one sample that was sequenced in a study of cytomegalovirus exposure and HLA in healthy donors. Use of 60 Vbeta and 13 Jbeta primers characterized the PCR. Sequenced by immunoSEQ multiplex PCR; TCRdb stores in-frame clones only, minus some. Of approximately 120,000 clones listed, 70% to 85% are singletons. Sample: PBMCs. The receptor source for this set is a man between 18 and 35 years old in good health and CMV-seronegative.

V usage is TRBV5-5 and J usage is TRBJ1-2; the D is unclear. The CDR3 is 13 residues long. From germline, CDR1 is SGHKS and CDR2 YYEKEE (reference sequence). Trimming removed 5 bases from V and 1 base from J, with 9 bases in between. The CDR3 DNA is TGTGCCAGCAGTGAGAGTAATAACTATGGCTACACCTTC. Amino acids: CASSESNNYGYTF.

The chain links TRBV10-3 to TRBJ1-1; 10 bases map to TRBD1. Germline V CDR1 and CDR2: ENHRY, SYGVKD. V shed 3 bases and J 1 base; nucleotides not matched to a gene: 8. The CDR3 totals 17 residues. The CDR3 DNA reads TGTGCCATCAGTGAAGTGAGGGACAGGGGCCCGAACACTGAAGCTTTCTTT. Translation: CAISEVRDRGPNTEAFF.

The chain employs TRBV25-1 and TRBJ1-2; 9 bases are shared with TRBD1. Looked up from germline, CDR1 is MGHDK and CDR2 is SYGVNS. The trim removed 1 base at V and 6 bases at J, leaving 3 bases unmatched. The CDR3 is 14 amino acids. The CDR3 region has the DNA TGTGCCAGCAGTGAATGGACAGGGGCCCATGGCTACACCTTC. It codes for CASSEWTGAHGYTF.

The gene calls are TRBV6-5 and TRBJ2-7; weak D call: TRBD1 (5 bases). The ends were cut back, 6 bases at V and 7 bases at J, with 19 bases in the middle. This CDR3 has 14 amino acids. CDR1 MNHEY and CDR2 SVGAGI come from the germline V gene. The chain's CDR3 is CASRLGQGRSEQYF. CDR3 in DNA: TGTGCCAGCAGATTGGGGCAGGGAAGAAGTGAGCAGTACTTC.

The chain links TRBV7-2 to TRBJ2-7; the D is unclear. This CDR3 contains 13 residues. Germline CDR1 reads SGHTA; CDR2 reads FQGNSA. V was pared by 5 bases and J by 0 bases, with 8 bases between. For the CDR3, the DNA is TGTGCCAGCAGCCCCCGTTTCTCCTACGAGCAGTACTTC. It encodes CASSPRFSYEQYF.

The CDR3 bases are TGCGCCAGCAGCTTTGAGGGCCCTTCTACTTTGGTATACTTC. Protein sequence: CASSFEGPSTLVYF. The chain is built from TRBV5-1 and TRBJ2-7; possible D gene TRBD2, 5 bases. Germline-derived CDR1 and CDR2 are SGHRS and YFSETQ. The CDR3 totals 14 residues. The ends were cut back, 2 bases at V and 13 bases at J, with 22 bases in the middle.

The chain carries TRBV2 and TRBJ1-3; D is ambiguous. Trimming shortened V by 5 bases and J by 3 bases, and 5 bases separated the two germline ends. The CDR3 runs 12 residues. Germline V gene sequence: CDR1 SNHLY, CDR2 FYNNEI. The CDR3 DNA reads as TGTGCCAGCAGTCCTCGTGGAAACACCATATATTTT. Translating it yields CASSPRGNTIYF.

Only one count was recorded for this clone. Other nucleotide sequences from this sample produce the same CDR3. V and J are TRBV19 and TRBJ2-1, with D maybe TRBD1 (6 bases). The CDR3 has 15 amino acids. The V end lost 0 bases, the J end lost 0 bases, and 6 bases lay between the germline ends. Germline loops: CDR1 LNHDA, CDR2 SQIVND (reference sequence). In DNA form, the CDR3 reads TGTGCCAGTAGTATAGACAGGGGCTCCTACAATGAGCAGTTCTTC. Translating gives CASSIDRGSYNEQFF.

The rearrangement uses TRBV15 and TRBJ1-5; D is possibly TRBD1 (6 bases). The CDR3 length is 13 residues. Trimming cost V 4 bases and J 7 bases, with 11 bases left between them. Germline V gives CDR1 LNHNV, CDR2 YYDKDF (reference sequence). CDR3 nucleotides: TGTGCCACCAGCAAACAGGGCGGACAGCCCCAGCATTTT. It specifies CATSKQGGQPQHF. The full variable domain, in which reference TRBV15 and TRBJ1-5 provide the parts outside the CDR3, is DAMVIQNPRYQVTQFGKPVTLSCSQTLNHNVMYWYQQKSSQAPKLLFHYYDKDFNNEADTPDNFQSRRPNTSFCFLDIRSPGLGDTAMYLCATSKQGGQPQHFGDGTRLSIL.

This rearrangement joins TRBV10-3 to TRBJ1-6; D call uncertain. The CDR3 is 13 residues long. The V and J ends lost 4 bases and 8 bases respectively, with 9 bases between them. Germline CDR1 is ENHRY and CDR2 is SYGVKD. The CDR3 DNA reads as TGTGCCATCAGTGGGAGGACCGATTCACCCCTCCACTTT. Protein product: CAISGRTDSPLHF.

The V call is TRBV6-5, the J call TRBJ2-5, with 7 bases aligning to TRBD2. Germline V gene data show CDR1 as MNHEY and CDR2 as SVGAGI. The ends lost 7 bases at V and 5 bases at J; junction bases unmatched: 13. This CDR3 spans 15 amino acids. The CDR3 coding sequence is TGTGCCAGCACCGCGGGGGTTGGCGGTGGGGAGACCCAGTACTTC. It is translated as CASTAGVGGGETQYF.

This clone was observed once. Here the CDR3 DNA reads TGTGCCAGCAGCCCAGGGACAGGGCAGTTAAAGGAAAAACTGTTTTTT. Its translation is CASSPGTGQLKEKLFF. The genes are TRBV7-9 and TRBJ1-4, with TRBD1 matching 9 bases. The CDR3 spans 16 residues. V was pared by 5 bases and J by 8 bases, with 12 bases of the junction left unmatched. CDR1 and CDR2 from the germline V gene are SEHNR and FQNEAQ (reference sequence).

The genes are TRBV4-1 and TRBJ1-2, with unresolved D. The CDR3 has 15 amino acids. The germline gives CDR1 MGHRA, CDR2 YSYEKL. V was trimmed by 3 bases and J by 2 bases, leaving 13 bases between them. CDR3 loop: CASSQEGTRNYGYTF. CDR3 nucleotide sequence: TGCGCCAGCAGCCAGGAGGGAACGAGGAACTATGGCTACACCTTC.

This clone was recorded only once. The chain carries TRBV5-6 and TRBJ2-2; 9 bases are a match to TRBD2. Germline V gene sequence: CDR1 SGHDT, CDR2 YYEEEE. V was pared by 1 base and J by 15 bases, with 7 bases of the junction left unmatched. This CDR3 is built from 13 residues. CDR3 sequence (DNA): TGTGCCAGCAGCTTGAAGCTAGCGGGGCAGTTGTTTTTT. This codes for CASSLKLAGQLFF. Together with reference TRBV5-6 and TRBJ2-2, the CDR3 gives the full variable domain: DAGVTQSPTHLIKTRGQQVTLRCSPKSGHDTVSWYQQALGQGPQFIFQYYEEEERQRGNFPDRFSGHQFPNYSSELNVNALLLGDSALYLCASSLKLAGQLFFGEGSRLTVL.

This chain links TRBV12-5 with TRBJ1-2; 9 bases agree with TRBD1. V was clipped by 1 base and J by 7 bases; unmatched bases: 10. This CDR3 has 16 residues. Germline V gene sequence: CDR1 LGHNT, CDR2 FRNRAP. The CDR3 loop is CASGLAPGQGLFGYTF. In DNA, the CDR3 is TGTGCTAGTGGTTTGGCTCCGGGACAGGGTTTATTTGGCTACACCTTC. The variable domain in full, with the rest retrieved from reference TRBV12-5 and TRBJ1-2, is DARVTQTPRHKVTEMGQEVTMRCQPILGHNTVFWYRQTMMQGLELLAYFRNRAPLDDSGMPKDRFSAEMPDATLATLKIQPSEPRDSAVYFCASGLAPGQGLFGYTFGSGTRLTVV.

This clone occurred a few times. The chain is built from TRBV5-6 and TRBJ2-1; the match to TRBD2 covers 8 bases. The CDR3 is 16 residues long. Germline V lookup: CDR1 SGHDT, CDR2 YYEEEE. V was clipped by 0 bases and J by 8 bases; unmatched bases: 10. CDR3 sequence (DNA): TGTGCCAGCAGCTTGGACGGGAGGGGGTATAGGGATGAGCAGTTCTTC. This gives the protein CASSLDGRGYRDEQFF.

The chain joins TRBV19 to TRBJ1-1; 8 bases agree with TRBD1. In germline, CDR1 is LNHDA, CDR2 SQIVND (reference sequence). The V and J ends lost 8 bases and 6 bases, in that order; junction bases with no gene match: 8. The CDR3 is 13 residues long. The CDR3 loop reads CASQDRGGSEAFF. The CDR3 nucleotides are TGTGCCAGTCAAGACAGGGGAGGGTCTGAAGCTTTCTTT.

About this clone itself: Other nucleotide sequences from this sample produce the same CDR3. J is TRBJ1-1 and V is TRBV9; D is undetermined. Trimming removed 0 bases from V and 0 bases from J, with 9 bases in between. CDR1 is SGDLS, CDR2 YYNGEE, per germline. The CDR3 extends over 15 amino acids. In nucleotides, the CDR3 is TGTGCCAGCAGCGTAGCTACGGGTATGAACACTGAAGCTTTCTTT. Amino acid sequence: CASSVATGMNTEAFF.

The chain joins TRBV11-2 to TRBJ1-3, with D unclear. CDR1 SGHAT and CDR2 FQNNGV come from the germline V gene. The CDR3 contains 18 residues. V lost 4 bases and J 0 bases, leaving 19 bases between the germline ends. This chain's CDR3 is CASSSPGEAHYSGNTIYF. The CDR3 DNA reads as TGTGCCAGCAGCTCCCCCGGGGAAGCTCACTACTCTGGAAACACCATATATTTT.

V gene TRBV6-1 combines with J gene TRBJ2-1; D might be TRBD2 (7 bases). The CDR3 is made up of 14 amino acids. V gave up 3 bases and J gave up 6 bases, with 12 bases separating them. Germline-derived CDR1 and CDR2 are MNHNS and SASEGT. CDR3 sequence reads: CASSDRGATNEQFF. CDR3 sequence (DNA): TGTGCCAGCAGTGACCGGGGGGCGACCAATGAGCAGTTCTTC.

J is TRBJ2-7 and V is TRBV2; tentatively, D is TRBD1 (5 bases). The ends were cut back, 7 bases at V and 2 bases at J, with 15 bases in the middle. This CDR3 is built from 14 residues. The germline V gene has CDR1 SNHLY and CDR2 FYNNEI. DNA for the CDR3: TGTGCCAGCACCCGACAAGGGGTAACCTACGAGCAGTACTTC. Translating gives CASTRQGVTYEQYF. Supplemented by reference TRBV2 and TRBJ2-7, the full variable domain reads EPEVTQTPSHQVTQMGQEVILRCVPISNHLYFYWYRQILGQKVEFLVSFYNNEISEKSEIFDDQFSVERPDGSNFTLKIRSTKLEDSAMYFCASTRQGVTYEQYFGPGTRLTVT.

The chain carries TRBV5-1 and TRBJ2-1, with 11 positions matching TRBD1. Germline V gene sequence: CDR1 SGHRS, CDR2 YFSETQ. The CDR3 sequence is 16 residues long. V lost 2 bases to trimming and J lost 6 bases; unmatched junction nucleotides: 7. In nucleotides, the CDR3 is TGCGCCAGCAGCTTATCCCCCGGGACAGGGGGCAATGAGCAGTTCTTC. It translates to CASSLSPGTGGNEQFF.

As to this clone: A junction end diverges from the germline sequence, so it may reflect a read error. The chain couples TRBV6-5 to TRBJ2-7; TRBD2 might be the D (6 bases). Germline CDR1 MNHEY, CDR2 SVGAGI. The CDR3 runs to 15 residues. CDR3 DNA: TGTGCCAGTAGTTCCTCGGGACTGCTGGCCTACGAGCAGTACTTC. It is translated as CASSSSGLLAYEQYF.

The chain employs TRBV5-1 and TRBJ1-5; 7 bases fit TRBD1. V shed 4 bases and J 5 bases; nucleotides not matched to a gene: 6. From germline, CDR1 is SGHRS and CDR2 YFSETQ. CDR3 length: 14 amino acids. CDR3 amino acids: CASSPGQVDQPQHF. DNA of the CDR3: TGCGCCAGCAGCCCCGGACAGGTTGATCAGCCCCAGCATTTT.

This rearrangement joins TRBV25-1 to TRBJ2-7; weak D call: TRBD1 (5 bases). The CDR3 is made up of 14 amino acids. Trimming left V 2 bases short and J 1 base short, with 9 bases between. Per germline, CDR1 MGHDK and CDR2 SYGVNS. The CDR3 region has the DNA TGTGCCAGCAGTGAACAGGGTCCATCCTACGAGCAGTACTTC. Encoded protein: CASSEQGPSYEQYF.

V usage is TRBV14 and J usage is TRBJ2-1; maybe TRBD1 (5 bases). The germline V gene has CDR1 SGHDN and CDR2 FVKESK. V lost 6 bases and J 5 bases, leaving 17 bases between the germline ends. The CDR3 contains 15 residues. CDR3 sequence (DNA): TGTGCCAGCAGACAGGCGGTCGGATTCAACAATGAGCAGTTCTTC. Protein sequence: CASRQAVGFNNEQFF.